Listed here are 24 T cell receptor beta chains from one sample, sequenced in a study of stem cell transplantation in POMP-related autoinflammatory disease. This table comes from immunoSEQ multiplex PCR, and its TCRdb copy is limited to in-frame clones, with some not included. The repertoire consists of 650 to 1,000 clones, with 75% to 85% occurring once and the leading ten covering approximately 10%. The sequencing here drew on Tregs from PBMCs, taken after stem cell transplantation. These receptors all come from a human patient with POMP-related autoinflammation and immune dysregulation (PRAID). Some of the T cells might come from the graft donor.

The chain combines TRBV7-9 with TRBJ2-5, with D perhaps matching TRBD1 (5 bases). V was clipped by 1 base and J by 5 bases, with 8 bases between them. Per the germline V gene, CDR1 is SEHNR and CDR2 is FQNEAQ (reference sequence). This CDR3 is 13 amino acids long. The CDR3: CASSLVRDETQYF. Written as DNA, the CDR3 is TGTGCCAGCAGCTTAGTCAGGGATGAGACCCAGTACTTC.

V gene TRBV5-1 combines with J gene TRBJ1-5, with 7 bases aligning to TRBD1. V dropped 1 base and J dropped 2; count of bases not matched to a gene: 0. Germline CDR1 reads SGHRS; CDR2 reads YFSETQ. The CDR3 spans 14 residues. CDR3 nucleotide sequence: TGCGCCAGCAGCTTGACAGGGGGCAATCAGCCCCAGCATTTT. This translates into CASSLTGGNQPQHF. Complete variable domain (other parts from reference TRBV5-1 and TRBJ1-5): KAGVTQTPRYLIKTRGQQVTLSCSPISGHRSVSWYQQTPGQGLQFLFEYFSETQRNKGNFPGRFSGRQFSNSRSEMNVSTLELGDSALYLCASSLTGGNQPQHFGDGTRLSIL.

The chain employs TRBV5-4 and TRBJ1-5, with a possible D match to TRBD1 (5 bases). The V gene's germline CDR1 is SGHNT and CDR2 YYREEE (reference sequence). CDR3 length: 15 amino acids. The V gene lost 0 bases and the J gene lost 2 bases, with 9 bases spanning the gap. CDR3 sequence: CASSLGGRGNQPQHF. In DNA, the CDR3 is TGTGCCAGCAGCTTGGGGGGGAGAGGCAATCAGCCCCAGCATTTT.

The chain uses TRBV6-5 and TRBJ2-1, with 10 nucleotides matching TRBD2. The V gene's germline CDR1 is MNHEY and CDR2 SVGAGI. V lost 0 bases, J lost 8 bases, and 7 bases stayed unmatched. CDR3 size: 16 residues. CDR3 in DNA: TGTGCCAGCAGTTACTCGAGGGCTAGCGGGAGCGATGAGCAGTTCTTC. Protein: CASSYSRASGSDEQFF.

This chain links TRBV7-6 with TRBJ2-1; 9 nucleotides match TRBD2. Germline assignment: CDR1 SGHVS and CDR2 FNYEAQ. This CDR3 region has 16 residues. J lost 0 bases, V lost 6 bases, and 6 bases had no gene match. CDR3 DNA sequence: TGTGCCAGCAGGGATGTAGCGGGAGTCTCCTACAATGAGCAGTTCTTC. It specifies CASRDVAGVSYNEQFF.

The chain has TRBV5-1 and TRBJ1-2; 10 nucleotides match TRBD1. The CDR3 runs to 16 residues. Unmatched junction bases numbered 15, after V lost 5 bases and J lost 8 bases. Germline CDR1 is SGHRS and CDR2 is YFSETQ. The CDR3 bases are TGCGCCAGCAGTCCCTCGGGGACAGGGGCCTCGCGAGGCTACACCTTC. It translates to CASSPSGTGASRGYTF.

The chain recombines TRBV5-4 with TRBJ2-7, with unresolved D. The CDR3 runs 14 residues. Germline CDR1 is SGHNT and CDR2 is YYREEE (reference sequence). The V end was cut by 1 base, the J end by 5 bases, with 13 bases between. CDR3 in DNA: TGTGCCAGCAGCTTGTACACCTCCTACCACGAGCAGTACTTC. It translates to CASSLYTSYHEQYF.

This clone was counted only a few times. V and J are TRBV12-3 or TRBV12-4 and TRBJ2-7; D is unclear. V gave up 1 base and J gave up 0 bases, with 4 bases separating them. CDR3 length: 13 amino acids. The CDR3 DNA reads TGTGCCAGCAGTTTAGGTGCCTCCTACGAGCAGTACTTC. This encodes CASSLGASYEQYF.

The chain carries TRBV10-3 and TRBJ2-2, with a weak D call TRBD2 (6 bases). V lost 6 bases, J lost 11 bases, and 13 bases lay in between. The CDR3 length is 12 residues. CDR1 ENHRY and CDR2 SYGVKD come from the germline V gene. The CDR3 protein is CAIRDSGSELFF. CDR3 nucleotides: TGTGCCATCAGGGATAGCGGTTCTGAGCTGTTTTTT.

The rearrangement uses TRBV4-3 and TRBJ2-5; 9 nucleotides line up with TRBD1. Germline assignment: CDR1 LGHNA and CDR2 YSLEER. The CDR3 consists of 15 residues. The V and J ends lost 4 bases and 5 bases, in that order; junction bases with no gene match: 8. As DNA, the CDR3 is TGCGCCAGCAGCCTCACAGGGGGCCCCGCGGAGACCCAGTACTTC. It translates to CASSLTGGPAETQYF.

This sequence joins TRBV9 and TRBJ1-1; D gene unclear. Trimming stripped 0 bases from V and 5 bases from J, with 11 bases between. Germline CDR1 SGDLS, CDR2 YYNGEE. This CDR3 is 14 amino acids long. The CDR3 here is CASSVAMTDTEAFF. The DNA of the CDR3 is TGTGCCAGCAGCGTAGCAATGACGGATACTGAAGCTTTCTTT.

The chain couples TRBV19 to TRBJ1-1; 7 bases are a match to TRBD1. The germline CDR1 and CDR2 sequences are LNHDA and SQIVND (reference sequence). The CDR3 consists of 15 residues. V lost 3 bases to trimming and J lost 3 bases; unmatched junction nucleotides: 7. The CDR3 loop reads CASSMGYRGYTEAFF. CDR3 in DNA: TGTGCCAGTAGTATGGGATACAGGGGTTACACTGAAGCTTTCTTT.

The rearrangement joins TRBV7-3 to TRBJ2-7, with 15 bases that match TRBD2. The germline V gene has CDR1 SGHTA and CDR2 FQGTGA. With V trimmed by 4 bases and J by 7 bases, 5 bases remained unmatched. CDR3 length equals 15 residues. CDR3 DNA: TGTGCCAGCAGCTACGGACTAGCGGGAGGGAGTGAGCAGTACTTC. It specifies CASSYGLAGGSEQYF.

This CDR3 reads CASSFWETQYF. CDR3 bases: TGTGCCAGCAGCTTCTGGGAGACCCAGTACTTC. V usage is TRBV5-8 and J usage is TRBJ2-5; unclear D gene. V lost 2 bases and J 5 bases, leaving 4 bases between the germline ends. Germline V gene lookup returns CDR1 SGHTS and CDR2 YDEGEE. The CDR3 is 11 residues long.

V and J are TRBV6-2 or TRBV6-3 and TRBJ1-4; the match to TRBD1 covers 8 bases. The length of the CDR3 is 17 residues. Losses at the gene ends were 6 bases for V and 7 bases for J; bases not matched to a gene: 16. CDR1 is MNHEY, CDR2 SVGEGT, per germline. CDR3: CASSPSAGRGLGEKLFF. Written as DNA, the CDR3 is TGTGCCAGCAGCCCCTCAGCGGGCAGGGGGCTTGGTGAAAAACTGTTTTTT.

The chain couples TRBV7-2 to TRBJ2-5, with a possible D match to TRBD1 (5 bases). The CDR3 loop spans 15 amino acids. Germline CDR1 and CDR2: SGHTA and FQGNSA. The V end lost 2 bases, the J end lost 5 bases, and 15 bases lay between the germline ends. The CDR3 sequence: CASSLYRSRVETQYF. The CDR3 region has the DNA TGTGCCAGCAGCTTATACAGGTCGCGCGTTGAGACCCAGTACTTC.

This chain links TRBV7-8 with TRBJ1-2; the D is unclear. The CDR3 has 15 amino acids. Germline lookup yields CDR1 SGHVS and CDR2 FQNEAQ. V lost 5 bases and J lost 7, with 20 bases in between. The CDR3 coding sequence is TGTGCCAGCAGCACCGCCCGGGCCATACGGTCTGGCTACACCTTC. This codes for CASSTARAIRSGYTF.

The chain carries TRBV21-1 and TRBJ2-3; the table gives TRBD1 as D, unverified against the DNA. TRBV21-1 corresponds to a pseudogene. CDR3 size: 14 residues. The CDR3 nucleotides are TGTGCCGGGTGGCAGGGAACTAGCACAGATACGCAGTATTTT. Translated: CAGWQGTSTDTQYF.

The rearrangement links TRBV5-1 to TRBJ2-2; D gene ambiguous. Trimming shortened V by 0 bases and J by 1 base, and 10 bases separated the two germline ends. The length of the CDR3 is 16 residues. Germline CDR1 is SGHRS and CDR2 is YFSETQ. The CDR3 spells CASSLEQLMNTGELFF. CDR3 DNA: TGCGCCAGCAGCTTGGAACAGCTTATGAACACCGGGGAGCTGTTTTTT.

The V call is TRBV6-5, the J call TRBJ2-7, with D perhaps matching TRBD2 (6 bases). CDR3 length equals 15 residues. Germline V lookup: CDR1 MNHEY, CDR2 SVGAGI. Trimming removed 6 bases from V and 2 bases from J, with 17 bases in between. The CDR3 is CASSPRRDPTYEQYF. As DNA, the CDR3 is TGTGCCAGCAGCCCCAGGAGGGACCCTACCTACGAGCAGTACTTC.

V and J are TRBV27 and TRBJ1-1, with 8 bases lining up with TRBD1. There are 13 residues in the CDR3. V was pared by 5 bases and J by 11 bases, with 10 bases of the junction left unmatched. Germline CDR1 and CDR2: MNHEY and SMNVEV (reference sequence). CDR3 loop: CASSPRQGAWAFF. As DNA, the CDR3 is TGTGCCAGCAGTCCCCGCCAGGGGGCATGGGCTTTCTTT.

The chain has TRBV18 and TRBJ2-5; weak D call: TRBD1 (5 bases). The ends were cut back, 6 bases at V and 2 bases at J, with 10 bases in the middle. Germline V gene data show CDR1 as KGHSH and CDR2 as LQKENI. The CDR3 has 13 amino acids. CDR3: CASSPQGQETQYF. The CDR3 region has the DNA TGTGCCAGCTCGCCTCAGGGACAAGAGACCCAGTACTTC.

This rearrangement joins TRBV28 to TRBJ1-5, with 10 nucleotides matching TRBD1. CDR3 length: 16 residues. Trimming took 3 bases from V and 3 from J; bases not matched to a gene: 5. The germline CDR1 and CDR2 sequences are MDHEN and SYDVKM. CDR3: CASSFRRQGANQPQHF. The CDR3 DNA reads TGTGCCAGCAGTTTTCGGAGACAGGGGGCCAATCAGCCCCAGCATTTT. Using reference TRBV28 and TRBJ1-5 for the parts outside the CDR3, the full variable domain is DVKVTQSSRYLVKRTGEKVFLECVQDMDHENMFWYRQDPGLGLRLIYFSYDVKMKEKGDIPEGYSVSREKKERFSLILESASTNQTSMYLCASSFRRQGANQPQHFGDGTRLSIL.

The rearrangement links TRBV3-1 (or the pseudogene TRBV3-2) to TRBJ2-5, with D perhaps TRBD2 (5 bases). V lost 4 bases and J 2 bases, leaving 11 bases between the germline ends. This CDR3 has 14 amino acids. The germline gives CDR1 LGHDT, CDR2 YNNKEL (reference sequence). CDR3 loop: CASSPQSGQETQYF. CDR3 in DNA: TGTGCCAGCAGCCCCCAGAGCGGTCAAGAGACCCAGTACTTC.